This T cell receptor beta chain was sequenced for a study of long-term antiretroviral therapy in people with HIV. The assay, immunoSEQ v3.0, was run at survey level. Method: immunoSEQ multiplex PCR; TCRdb's copy keeps in-frame clones and lacks some. The sample yields more than 20,000 clones, about 86% seen once. Germline V gives CDR1 SGDLS, CDR2 YYNGEE. The CDR3 is made up of 13 amino acids. The ends were cut back, 3 bases at V and 3 bases at J, with 6 bases in the middle. At least one PBMC sample before ART and at least two after were required. Going into DNA extraction, samples held about 0.95-10 million cryopreserved PBMC.

This chain connects TRBV9 to TRBJ2-2; TRBD2 might be the D (5 bases). The receptor's source is a woman aged 25 to 39 with HIV. The sample was unsorted PBMCs, taken 1.9 years after starting antiretroviral therapy. The CDR3 reads CASSADYTGELFF. The CDR3 nucleotides are TGTGCCAGCAGCGCGGACTACACCGGGGAGCTGTTTTTT.